This is a list of T cell receptor beta chains from one sample in a study of cytomegalovirus exposure and HLA in healthy donors. Clones were read by immunoSEQ multiplex PCR, and TCRdb kept only the in-frame ones, dropping some. Among fewer than 110,000 clones listed, 60% to 70% were seen once. Sequencing was done on a sample of PBMCs. Every receptor here comes from a woman in her forties or fifties in good health and CMV-seronegative. Both conserved end residues are part of each CDR3. The D gene is left open where the match is weak. The size of a clone is reported for some rows only, either as once, few or many, or as a class for expanded clones.

size,J,D,V,DNA,CDR3
.,TRBJ2-7,.,TRBV5-1,TGCGCCAGCAGCTTGGAACGCAGGGGTGGGTACGAGCAGTACTTC,CASSLERRGGYEQYF
.,TRBJ1-2,.,TRBV6-6,TGTGCCAGCACCAGTCACCTCTATGGCTACACCTTC,CASTSHLYGYTF
.,TRBJ2-7,.,TRBV5-1,TGCGCCAGCAGCTTGGGACAGGGACTGGACGAGCAGTACTTC,CASSLGQGLDEQYF
.,TRBJ2-7,TRBD1,TRBV18,TGTGCCAGCTCACCAACGCCGGGACAGGGAGGATTGGGCGAGCAGTACTTC,CASSPTPGQGGLGEQYF
few,TRBJ2-3,.,TRBV19,TGTGCCAGTAGTATCTCGGGGGTCAGGACAGATACGCAGTATTTT,CASSISGVRTDTQYF
.,TRBJ1-1,TRBD1,TRBV28,TGTGCCAGCAGTTGGGGGACAGGCAGAGGTATAGCTTTCTTT,CASSWGTGRGIAFF
.,TRBJ2-2,.,TRBV27,TGTGCCAGCAGTAATAGACGGCCCCCGGGCACCGGGGAGCTGTTTTTT,CASSNRRPPGTGELFF
.,TRBJ2-7,TRBD2,TRBV27,TGTGCCAGCGGTAGCGGGGGGACCTACGAGCAGTACTTC,CASGSGGTYEQYF
.,TRBJ1-2,.,TRBV6-4,TGTGCCAGCAGGGGAGGGACGGACTATGGCTACACCTTC,CASRGGTDYGYTF
.,TRBJ2-7,TRBD2,TRBV9,TGTGCCAGCAGCCCCCCCGGGGCTAGCGGGAGGTACGAGCAGTACTTC,CASSPPGASGRYEQYF
.,TRBJ1-1,.,TRBV5-1,TGCGCCAGCAGCTTGGGGAGGGACTGGACACTGAAAGCTTTCTTT,CASSLGRDWTLKAFF
.,TRBJ2-1,.,TRBV5-3,TGTGCCAGAAGTTCCTATAGAATGAGGACTGTCTACAATGAGCAGTTCTTC,CARSSYRMRTVYNEQFF
.,TRBJ2-7,TRBD1,TRBV7-2,TGTGCCAGCAGCTTAGGTGCGTGGGGACAGGGGAACGAGCAGTACTTC,CASSLGAWGQGNEQYF
.,TRBJ2-5,TRBD2,TRBV18,TGTGCCAGCTCACCTACGACTAGCGGGGGGCAAGAGACCCAGTACTTC,CASSPTTSGGQETQYF
.,TRBJ2-1,TRBD2,TRBV11-2,TGTGCCAGCAACCCTAGCGGGAGCTACCTTGGCAATGAGCAGTTCTTC,CASNPSGSYLGNEQFF
.,TRBJ1-6,TRBD1,TRBV9,TGTGCCAGCAGCCGGACAGGGCTATTTAATTCACCCCTCCACTTT,CASSRTGLFNSPLHF
.,TRBJ2-3,.,TRBV7-2,TGTGCCAGCAGCCGCCCTAATACCCCGAGCACAGATACGCAGTATTTT,CASSRPNTPSTDTQYF
.,TRBJ2-2,TRBD1,TRBV19,TGTGCCAGTAGTATCCAGGGGGCTAACACCGGGGAGCTGTTTTTT,CASSIQGANTGELFF
once,TRBJ1-3,.,TRBV27,TGTGCCAGCAGTGGGGCCCCGGCAGGGGTCTCTGGAAACACCATATATTTT,CASSGAPAGVSGNTIYF
once,TRBJ1-2,.,TRBV4-2,TGTGCCAGCAGCCAAGGGCAGCAAACCCCGGGGGGCTACACCTTC,CASSQGQQTPGGYTF
.,TRBJ2-2,TRBD1,TRBV2,TGTGCCAGCAGTGAACTGGGACAGGGGACCGGGGAGCTGTTTTTT,CASSELGQGTGELFF
.,TRBJ1-5,.,TRBV18,TGTGCCAGCTCACCGGCCGATAATCAGCCCCAGCATTTT,CASSPADNQPQHF
.,TRBJ2-7,TRBD2,TRBV10-3,TGTGCCACCGCGACTAGCGGGATGAGCGAGCAGTACTTC,CATATSGMSEQYF
.,TRBJ2-5,TRBD2,TRBV29-1,TGCAGCGTTGTGTCCGGGACTAGCCTACAAGAGACCCAGTACTTC,CSVVSGTSLQETQYF
few,TRBJ2-2,TRBD2,TRBV5-6,TGTGCCAGCAACTTAGCGGGACACCCCGCCGCCGTGGCCGGGGAGCTGTTTTTT,CASNLAGHPAAVAGELFF
.,TRBJ2-1,.,TRBV19,TGTGCCAGTAGTATAGTCCCTAGTTGGGATGAGCAGTTCTTC,CASSIVPSWDEQFF
.,TRBJ2-7,TRBD2,TRBV27,TGTGCCAGCAGTAAGTTAGCGGGGGCGAACTACGAGCAGTACTTC,CASSKLAGANYEQYF
once,TRBJ2-3,.,TRBV5-4,TGTGCCAGCAGCTTGCCGGGGGGCACAGATACGCAGTATTTT,CASSLPGGTDTQYF
.,TRBJ2-1,.,TRBV4-3,TGCGCCAGCAGCGCACAGCCCATCGTAGCGTTTTCCTACAATGAGCAGTTCTTC,CASSAQPIVAFSYNEQFF
.,TRBJ1-5,.,TRBV7-2,TGTGCCAGCAGCTTTTATAATCAGCCCCAGCATTTT,CASSFYNQPQHF
.,TRBJ2-1,TRBD1,TRBV5-1,TGCGCCAGCAGCTTGGAACAGGGGGACAATGAGCAGTTCTTC,CASSLEQGDNEQFF
.,TRBJ2-1,TRBD1,TRBV5-4,TGTGCCAGCGGCCCAACAGGGGGCACCTACAATGAGCAGTTCTTC,CASGPTGGTYNEQFF
once,TRBJ1-5,.,TRBV7-2,TGTGCCAGCAGCTCATTAGACAGATATCAGCTCCAGCATTTT,CASSSLDRYQLQHF
few,TRBJ2-7,TRBD1,TRBV10-3,TGTGCCATCAGTGAGTCGGGACAGAAAGAGTCCTACGAGCAGTACTTC,CAISESGQKESYEQYF
few,TRBJ1-2,TRBD1,TRBV7-8,TGTGCCAGCAGCTTAAGGACAGGGCCTAACTATGGCTACACCTTC,CASSLRTGPNYGYTF
.,TRBJ2-2,TRBD2,TRBV13,TGTGCCAGCAGCCCGACGGGGGGGACGAACACCGGGGAGCTGTTTTTT,CASSPTGGTNTGELFF
.,TRBJ1-2,.,TRBV18,TGTGCCAGCTCACCAGTAGGGAGTGGCTACACCTTC,CASSPVGSGYTF
.,TRBJ2-1,TRBD2,TRBV4-1,TGCGCCAGCAGCCGGATAGAGCGGGGGGGCTACAATGAGCAGTTCTTC,CASSRIERGGYNEQFF
.,TRBJ1-3,.,TRBV18,TGTGCCAGCTCGATGGCAGGGCCGAGCTCTGGAAACACCATATATTTT,CASSMAGPSSGNTIYF
few,TRBJ2-3,.,TRBV14,TGTGCCAGCAGCCAAGATCGTGCGGCGACAGATACGCAGTATTTT,CASSQDRAATDTQYF